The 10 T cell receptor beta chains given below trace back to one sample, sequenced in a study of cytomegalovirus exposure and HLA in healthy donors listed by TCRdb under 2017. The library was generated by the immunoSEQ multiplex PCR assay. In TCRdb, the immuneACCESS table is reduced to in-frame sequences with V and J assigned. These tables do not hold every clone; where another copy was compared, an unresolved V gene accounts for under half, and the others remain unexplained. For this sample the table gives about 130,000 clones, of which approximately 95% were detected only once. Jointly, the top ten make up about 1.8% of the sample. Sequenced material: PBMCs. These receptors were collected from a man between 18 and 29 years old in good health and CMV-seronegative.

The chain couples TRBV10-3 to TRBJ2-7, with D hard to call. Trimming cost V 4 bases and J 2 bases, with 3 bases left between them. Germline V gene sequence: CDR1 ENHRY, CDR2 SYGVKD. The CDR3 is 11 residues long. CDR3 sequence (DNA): TGTGCCATCAGTGGAGCCTACGAGCAGTACTTC. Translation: CAISGAYEQYF.

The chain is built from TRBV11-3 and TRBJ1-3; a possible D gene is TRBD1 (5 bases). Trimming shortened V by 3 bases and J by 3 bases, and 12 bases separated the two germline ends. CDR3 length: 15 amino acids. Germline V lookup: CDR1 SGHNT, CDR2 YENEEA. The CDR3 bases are TGTGCCAGCAGCTTCCCCCCAGGGAATGGAAACACCATATATTTT. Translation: CASSFPPGNGNTIYF.

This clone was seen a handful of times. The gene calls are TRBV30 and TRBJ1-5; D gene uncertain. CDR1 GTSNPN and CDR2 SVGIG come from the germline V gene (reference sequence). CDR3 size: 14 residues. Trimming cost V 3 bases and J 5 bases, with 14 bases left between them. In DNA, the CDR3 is TGTGCCTGGAGCCTCGATGGCAGTTATCAGCCCCAGCATTTT. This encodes CAWSLDGSYQPQHF.

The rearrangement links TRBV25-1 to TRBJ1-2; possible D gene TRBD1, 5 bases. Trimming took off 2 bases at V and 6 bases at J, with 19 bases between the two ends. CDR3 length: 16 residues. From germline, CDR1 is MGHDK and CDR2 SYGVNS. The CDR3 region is CASSEGRGPTKDGYTF. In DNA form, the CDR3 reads TGTGCCAGCAGTGAAGGGAGGGGTCCAACTAAGGATGGCTACACCTTC.

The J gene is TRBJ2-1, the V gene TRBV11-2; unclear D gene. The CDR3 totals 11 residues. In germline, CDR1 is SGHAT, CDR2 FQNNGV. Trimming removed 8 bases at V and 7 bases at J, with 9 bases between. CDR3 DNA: TGTGCCAGCTCCCCCCTGAATGAGCAGTTCTTC. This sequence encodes CASSPLNEQFF.

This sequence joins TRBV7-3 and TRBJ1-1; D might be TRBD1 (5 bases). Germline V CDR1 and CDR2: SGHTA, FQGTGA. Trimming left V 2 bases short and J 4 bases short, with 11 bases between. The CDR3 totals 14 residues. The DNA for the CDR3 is TGTGCCAGCAGCTTATACCCGGGGGGCACTGAAGCTTTCTTT. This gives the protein CASSLYPGGTEAFF.

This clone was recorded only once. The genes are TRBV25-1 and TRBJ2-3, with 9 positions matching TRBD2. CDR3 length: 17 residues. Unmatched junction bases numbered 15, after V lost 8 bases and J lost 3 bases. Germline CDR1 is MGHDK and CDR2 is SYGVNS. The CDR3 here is CASGAGASGRKTDTQYF. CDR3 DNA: TGTGCCAGCGGGGCCGGTGCGAGCGGGAGGAAAACAGATACGCAGTATTTT.

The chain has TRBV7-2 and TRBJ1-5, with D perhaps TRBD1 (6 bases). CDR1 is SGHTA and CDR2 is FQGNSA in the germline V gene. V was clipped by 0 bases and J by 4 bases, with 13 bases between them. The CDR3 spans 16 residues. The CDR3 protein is CASSLARTRGNQPQHF. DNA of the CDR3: TGTGCCAGCAGCTTAGCGAGGACAAGGGGGAATCAGCCCCAGCATTTT. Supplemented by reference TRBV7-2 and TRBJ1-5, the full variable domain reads GAGVSQSPSNKVTEKGKDVELRCDPISGHTALYWYRQSLGQGLEFLIYFQGNSAPDKSGLPSDRFSAERTGGSVSTLTIQRTQQEDSAVYLCASSLARTRGNQPQHFGDGTRLSIL.

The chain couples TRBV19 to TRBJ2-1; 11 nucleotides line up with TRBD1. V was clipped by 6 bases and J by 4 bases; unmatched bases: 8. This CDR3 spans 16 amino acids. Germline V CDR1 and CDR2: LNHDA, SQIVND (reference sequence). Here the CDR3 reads CASSKLGTGGYNEQFF. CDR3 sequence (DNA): TGTGCCAGTAGCAAACTTGGGACAGGGGGGTACAATGAGCAGTTCTTC.

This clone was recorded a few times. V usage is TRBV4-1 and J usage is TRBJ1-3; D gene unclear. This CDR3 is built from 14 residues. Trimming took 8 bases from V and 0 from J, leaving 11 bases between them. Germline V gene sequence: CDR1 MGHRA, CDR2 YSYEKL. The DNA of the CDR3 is TGCGCCAGCGCCATAACGGTCTCTGGAAACACCATATATTTT. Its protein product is CASAITVSGNTIYF.